The 13 T cell receptor beta chains below come from one sample, sequenced in a study of T cells in Graves' hyperthyroidism and ophthalmopathy. There were TCR beta CDR3 regions amplified from RNA transcripts. HTBI primers were employed in a first-round RT-PCR of the TCR CDR3. In TCRdb, the multiplex PCR reads were re-called with MiXCR into one record per CDR3 protein. The table lists over 500,000 distinct CDR3 sequences, approximately 14% of them singletons. Source material: blood. These receptors originate from a middle-aged woman with Graves' hyperthyroidism.

This clonotype occurred many times. The chain recombines TRBV12-3 or TRBV12-4 with TRBJ2-1, with D perhaps TRBD1 (6 bases). CDR3 length: 13 residues. Trimming took 6 bases from V and 5 from J, leaving 11 bases between them. The CDR3 nucleotides are TGTGCCAGCAGACAAAGGGGGAACAATGAGCAGTTCTTC. It encodes CASRQRGNNEQFF.

This rearrangement joins TRBV18 to TRBJ1-5, with 8 bases identical to TRBD1. The CDR3 is 15 residues long. Germline lookup yields CDR1 KGHSH and CDR2 LQKENI. The V segment lost 5 bases and the J segment 6 bases; nucleotides outside the gene matches: 9. Here the CDR3 reads CASSDYTGGVQPQHF. Written as DNA, the CDR3 is TGTGCCAGCTCAGATTACACAGGGGGGGTTCAGCCCCAGCATTTT.

This clonotype was seen at least ten times. CDR3 bases: TGTGCCAGCTCGCCGAGTAGGAACGAGCAGTACTTC. It translates to CASSPSRNEQYF. J is TRBJ2-7 and V is TRBV18; D remains ambiguous. Germline values: CDR1 KGHSH, CDR2 LQKENI. V was cut by 6 bases and J by 5 bases, with 11 bases left in between. The CDR3 is 12 residues long.

In its sample, this clonotype was seen many times. The chain joins TRBV30 to TRBJ2-7, with D maybe TRBD1 (6 bases). The CDR3 covers 11 residues. The V and J ends lost 6 bases and 4 bases respectively, with 10 bases between them. CDR1 and CDR2 (germline): GTSNPN, SVGIG (reference sequence). CDR3 residues: CACGQRYEQYF. CDR3 sequence (DNA): TGTGCCTGCGGACAGAGGTACGAGCAGTACTTC.

There are a few counts of this clonotype. The genes are TRBV20-1 and TRBJ2-1; the D gene is possibly TRBD1 (5 bases). Trimming took off 2 bases at V and 3 bases at J, with 11 bases between the two ends. CDR3 size: 14 residues. Germline V CDR1 and CDR2: DFQATT, SNEGSKA (reference sequence). CDR3 in amino acids: CSARMDINYNEQFF. The CDR3 region has the DNA TGCAGTGCTAGAATGGACATTAACTACAATGAGCAGTTCTTC.

V and J are TRBV20-1 and TRBJ2-7; D may be TRBD1 or TRBD2 (6 bases each). The CDR3 is made up of 14 amino acids. Germline values: CDR1 DFQATT, CDR2 SNEGSKA (reference sequence). V was pared by 0 bases and J by 8 bases, with 17 bases between. CDR3 sequence reads: CSARESTGAQKQYF. The CDR3 DNA follows: TGCAGTGCTAGAGAGTCGACGGGGGCACAGAAGCAGTACTTC.

This clonotype has at least ten counts. The chain employs TRBV18 and TRBJ2-3; D uncertain. The CDR3 is 16 amino acids. Trimming removed 2 bases at V and 1 base at J, with 13 bases between. The germline CDR1 and CDR2 sequences are KGHSH and LQKENI. CDR3 protein: CASSPYDYYGTDTQYF. The CDR3 nucleotides read TGTGCCAGCTCACCATACGATTACTATGGCACAGATACGCAGTATTTT.

In the case of this clonotype: A read error may account for a junction end that differs from germline. The V and J genes are TRBV19 and TRBJ1-5; possibly TRBD1 for D (6 bases). CDR1 and CDR2 from the germline V gene are LNHDA and SQIVND (reference sequence). CDR3 length: 15 amino acids. Here the CDR3 reads CASSYDRSYNQSQHF. CDR3 bases: TGTGCCAGTAGCTACGACAGGTCGTACAATCAGTCCCAGCATTTT.

In its sample, this clonotype was seen a few times. In nucleotides, the CDR3 is TGTGCCAGCAGCCAAAACGCCGAGCAGTACTTC. This translates into CASSQNAEQYF. The genes are TRBV3-1 and TRBJ2-7; no firm D call. The CDR3 consists of 11 residues. Deletions cut 2 bases from V and 6 bases from J, with 5 bases between. Germline V gene lookup returns CDR1 LGHDT and CDR2 YNNKEL (reference sequence).

The chain links TRBV15 to TRBJ2-1; TRBD1 matches 10 bases. V shed 6 bases and J 9 bases; nucleotides not matched to a gene: 8. This CDR3 comprises 14 residues. Germline loops: CDR1 LNHNV, CDR2 YYDKDF (reference sequence). The CDR3 protein is CATRDGDRGPEQFF. Here the CDR3 DNA reads TGTGCCACCAGGGATGGAGACAGGGGGCCTGAGCAGTTCTTC.

The genes are TRBV28 and TRBJ2-3, with D hard to call. CDR1 and CDR2 (germline): MDHEN, SYDVKM. The CDR3 sequence is 15 residues long. V lost 6 bases and J lost 1, with 14 bases in between. The CDR3 here is CASSRPDFGTDTQYF. For the CDR3, the DNA is TGTGCCAGCAGCCGTCCCGATTTTGGCACAGATACGCAGTATTTT.

This clonotype was seen a handful of times. The rearrangement links TRBV28 to TRBJ2-3, with 11 bases identical to TRBD2. This CDR3 is 18 amino acids long. Germline CDR1 and CDR2: MDHEN and SYDVKM. Unmatched junction bases numbered 15, after V lost 6 bases and J lost 4 bases. In nucleotides, the CDR3 is TGTGCCAGCAGCATCCCTAGCGGGAGGATGCAAGAGGCAGATACGCAGTATTTT. Translating it yields CASSIPSGRMQEADTQYF.

This clonotype was counted many times. This rearrangement joins TRBV5-1 to TRBJ2-7; D unresolved. Germline V gene sequence: CDR1 SGHRS, CDR2 YFSETQ. CDR3 size: 13 residues. V lost 2 bases and J 6 bases, leaving 12 bases between the germline ends. The DNA for the CDR3 is TGCGCCAGCAGCTTAGACCCTAGAAGCGAGCAGTACTTC. This sequence encodes CASSLDPRSEQYF.